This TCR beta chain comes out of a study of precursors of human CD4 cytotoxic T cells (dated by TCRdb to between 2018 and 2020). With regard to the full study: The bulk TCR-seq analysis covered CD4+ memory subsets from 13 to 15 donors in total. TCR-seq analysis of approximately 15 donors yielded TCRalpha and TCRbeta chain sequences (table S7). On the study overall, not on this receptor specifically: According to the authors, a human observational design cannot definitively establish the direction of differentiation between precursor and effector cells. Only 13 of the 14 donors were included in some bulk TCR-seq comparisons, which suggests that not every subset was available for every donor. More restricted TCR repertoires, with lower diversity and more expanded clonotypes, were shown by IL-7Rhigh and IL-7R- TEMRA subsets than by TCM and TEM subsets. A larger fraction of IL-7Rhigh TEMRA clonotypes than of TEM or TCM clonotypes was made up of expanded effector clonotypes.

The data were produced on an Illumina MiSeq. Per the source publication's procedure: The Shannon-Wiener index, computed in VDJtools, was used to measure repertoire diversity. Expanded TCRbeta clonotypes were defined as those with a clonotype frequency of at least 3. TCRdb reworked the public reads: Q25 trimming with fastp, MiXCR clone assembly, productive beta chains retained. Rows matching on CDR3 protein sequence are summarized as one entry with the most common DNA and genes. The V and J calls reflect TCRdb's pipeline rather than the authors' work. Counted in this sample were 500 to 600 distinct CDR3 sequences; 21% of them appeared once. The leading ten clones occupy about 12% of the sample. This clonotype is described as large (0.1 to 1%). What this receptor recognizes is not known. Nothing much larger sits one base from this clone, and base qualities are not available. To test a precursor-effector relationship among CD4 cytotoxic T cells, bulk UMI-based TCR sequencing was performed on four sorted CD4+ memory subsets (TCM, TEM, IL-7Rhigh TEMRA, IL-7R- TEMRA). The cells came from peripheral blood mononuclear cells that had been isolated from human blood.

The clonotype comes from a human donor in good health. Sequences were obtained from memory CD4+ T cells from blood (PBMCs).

In nucleotides, the sequence is TGTGCCAGCAGTCCCGGGACTAGTAGGTCGGAGACCCAGTACTTC. Its coded protein is CASSPGTSRSETQYF. The chain links TRBV6-2 or TRBV6-3 with TRBJ2-5; 8 bases in the middle match TRBD2. Measured from the cysteine to the phenylalanine, the CDR3 is 15 residues long. Solely the CDR3 DNA is kept, with 45 bases framed from the first base. CDR1 and CDR2 (MNHEY, SVGEGT) derive from the germline V gene. Trimming accounts for 5 bases at V and 5 bases at J, while the number of junction bases matched to no gene is 10.